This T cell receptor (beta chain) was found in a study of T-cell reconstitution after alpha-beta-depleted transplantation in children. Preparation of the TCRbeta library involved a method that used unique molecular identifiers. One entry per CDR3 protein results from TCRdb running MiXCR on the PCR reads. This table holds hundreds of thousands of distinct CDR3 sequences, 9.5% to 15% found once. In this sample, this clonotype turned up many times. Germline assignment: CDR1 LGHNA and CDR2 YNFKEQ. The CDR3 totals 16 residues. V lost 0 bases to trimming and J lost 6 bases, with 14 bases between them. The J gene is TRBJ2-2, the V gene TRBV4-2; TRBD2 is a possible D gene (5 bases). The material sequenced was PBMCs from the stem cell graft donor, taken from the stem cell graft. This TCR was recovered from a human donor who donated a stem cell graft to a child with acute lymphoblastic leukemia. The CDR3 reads CASSQDPGLRAGELFF. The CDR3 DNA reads TGTGCCAGCAGCCAAGATCCAGGACTCCGGGCCGGGGAGCTGTTTTTT.